The 25 T cell receptor beta chains listed next were all sequenced from one sample in a study of T-cell memory formation after mild COVID-19. TCRdb reprocessed the 5' RACE reads with MiXCR, giving one entry per CDR3 protein. The sample consists of some 600,000 distinct CDR3 sequences, roughly 17% of them appearing once. The specimen sequenced was PBMCs or a T cell subset sorted from them (not recorded which). The receptor set was obtained from an adult woman who had mild COVID-19 (a few samples of this study predate the infection). Cell type and time point are not known.

This clonotype was seen a few times. This chain connects TRBV7-8 to TRBJ2-7, with 7 bases aligning to TRBD1. This CDR3 comprises 15 residues. Germline CDR1 reads SGHVS; CDR2 reads FQNEAQ. V lost 5 bases and J lost 5; bases outside the gene matches: 12. CDR3 in DNA: TGTGCCAGCAGCCCCCGCCGGACAGGATGGGACGAGCAGTACTTC. Amino acids: CASSPRRTGWDEQYF.

The chain carries TRBV6-1 and TRBJ2-3; 8 bases fit TRBD2. This CDR3 contains 20 residues. Germline V gives CDR1 MNHNS, CDR2 SASEGT. The V and J ends lost 4 bases and 1 base, in that order; junction bases with no gene match: 19. The CDR3 nucleotides are TGTGCCAGCAGTGTCACTGGGGGCGGGAGGTTAGGTGGTGGCACAGATACGCAGTATTTT. It specifies CASSVTGGGRLGGGTDTQYF.

The rearrangement joins TRBV2 to TRBJ2-1, with D uncertain. The germline V and J ends were trimmed by 1 base and 6 bases, with 7 bases remaining between them. Germline CDR1 reads SNHLY; CDR2 reads FYNNEI. The CDR3 extends over 13 amino acids. DNA for the CDR3: TGTGCCAGCAGTGAAGGTGACTCCAATGAGCAGTTCTTC. Its translation: CASSEGDSNEQFF.

This clonotype has at least ten counts. The rearrangement links TRBV4-2 to TRBJ2-1; tentatively, D is TRBD1 (6 bases). Germline CDR1 is LGHNA and CDR2 is YNFKEQ. The CDR3 loop spans 17 amino acids. V shed 4 bases and J shed 0 bases, with 16 bases lying between them. This CDR3 is CASSPPQGSGSYNEQFF. CDR3 DNA sequence: TGTGCCAGCAGCCCTCCCCAGGGGAGTGGCTCCTACAATGAGCAGTTCTTC.

The chain links TRBV12-3 or TRBV12-4 to TRBJ2-5; either TRBD1 or TRBD2 may fit D (5 bases each). The CDR3 is 13 amino acids. V was pared by 0 bases and J by 7 bases, with 9 bases between. CDR3 nucleotide sequence: TGTGCCAGCAGTTTAGCGGGGGATTGGACCCAGTACTTC. It specifies CASSLAGDWTQYF.

In this sample, this clonotype turned up a few times. This chain joins TRBV5-1 and TRBJ2-3; 12 nucleotides match TRBD2. Germline values: CDR1 SGHRS, CDR2 YFSETQ. The CDR3 is made up of 16 amino acids. V lost 3 bases, J lost 0 bases, and 2 bases stayed unmatched. CDR3 sequence reads: CASSWGTSGSTDTQYF. DNA for the CDR3: TGCGCCAGCAGCTGGGGGACTAGCGGGAGCACAGATACGCAGTATTTT.

This clonotype was counted a few times. CDR3 in amino acids: CASSVGVTGGLVTEAFF. CDR3 DNA: TGTGCCAGCAGCGTAGGTGTAACAGGGGGATTAGTCACTGAAGCTTTCTTT. The rearrangement uses TRBV9 and TRBJ1-1; 8 nucleotides agree with TRBD1. The trim removed 0 bases at V and 4 bases at J, leaving 11 bases unmatched. CDR1 is SGDLS, CDR2 YYNGEE, per germline. The CDR3 is 17 amino acids.

This clonotype was counted only a few times. The chain has TRBV5-6 and TRBJ2-3; 10 bases align to TRBD2. The CDR3 sequence is 17 residues long. The J segment lost 6 bases and the V segment lost 4 bases, leaving 14 bases of the junction unmatched. Germline V gene sequence: CDR1 SGHDT, CDR2 YYEEEE. Written as DNA, the CDR3 is TGTGCCAGCAGCCCCCAGGGAGCGGGGGGGTATGTTGATACGCAGTATTTT. Protein sequence: CASSPQGAGGYVDTQYF.

Only a few counts were recorded for this clonotype. The chain carries TRBV7-9 and TRBJ2-1; D unresolved. Germline CDR1 is SEHNR and CDR2 is FQNEAQ (reference sequence). Trimming pared 5 bases from V and 8 bases from J, leaving 16 bases between. The CDR3 contains 14 residues. The DNA for the CDR3 is TGTGCCAGCAGCCCTAGTGGCTGGTCGGATGAGCAGTTCTTC. It codes for CASSPSGWSDEQFF.

This clonotype has more than one count but fewer than ten. The chain carries TRBV18 and TRBJ1-1; maybe TRBD1 (5 bases). Germline CDR1 reads KGHSH; CDR2 reads LQKENI. CDR3 length: 15 amino acids. Deletions cut 3 bases from V and 1 base from J, with 12 bases between. This CDR3 is CASSPGQGRNTEAFF. The CDR3 nucleotides are TGTGCCAGCTCACCGGGGCAGGGAAGGAACACTGAAGCTTTCTTT.

The count of this clonotype is one. V gene TRBV5-5 combines with J gene TRBJ2-7; D unclear. Germline V gives CDR1 SGHKS, CDR2 YYEKEE (reference sequence). Trimming took off 4 bases at V and 3 bases at J, with 11 bases between the two ends. CDR3 length: 13 amino acids. The CDR3, as DNA: TGTGCCAGCAGCCCCGAGTGGGGCTACGAGCAGTACTTC. Residues: CASSPEWGYEQYF.

The rearrangement links TRBV2 to TRBJ2-1, with no clear D. There are 16 residues in the CDR3. Germline V gene sequence: CDR1 SNHLY, CDR2 FYNNEI. Trimming removed 3 bases at V and 0 bases at J, with 12 bases between. The CDR3 DNA reads as TGTGCCAGCAGTGATATGGCAGCTAGCTCCTACAATGAGCAGTTCTTC. Its protein product is CASSDMAASSYNEQFF.

The chain has TRBV7-6 and TRBJ2-3; the D is unclear. The CDR3 runs 13 residues. Between the trimmed V and J ends, which lost 4 bases and 4 bases, there was a span of 9 bases. Germline V lookup: CDR1 SGHVS, CDR2 FNYEAQ. The CDR3 is CASSSQISDTQYF. As DNA, the CDR3 is TGTGCCAGCAGCTCCCAGATTTCAGATACGCAGTATTTT.

This clonotype was seen a handful of times. The V call is TRBV5-1, the J call TRBJ2-7, with 10 positions matching TRBD1. CDR3 size: 16 residues. J gave up 2 bases and V 0 bases, and 5 bases lay outside the gene matches. CDR1 is SGHRS, CDR2 YFSETQ, per germline. CDR3 coding DNA: TGCGCCAGCAGCTTGGGGGGGACAGGGGTCGCCTACGAGCAGTACTTC. It yields the protein CASSLGGTGVAYEQYF.

This chain connects TRBV29-1 to TRBJ2-7, with D perhaps TRBD2 (5 bases). The CDR3 extends over 11 amino acids. Germline V CDR1 and CDR2: SQVTM, ANQGSEA. V was cut by 6 bases and J by 2 bases, with 8 bases left in between. The CDR3 loop is CSVAGTYEQYF. CDR3 coding DNA: TGCAGCGTCGCCGGGACCTACGAGCAGTACTTC.

V gene TRBV18 combines with J gene TRBJ1-2; 10 nucleotides line up with TRBD1. CDR1 and CDR2 (germline): KGHSH, LQKENI. J lost 8 bases, V lost 3 bases, and 6 bases had no gene match. This CDR3 is built from 14 residues. The CDR3 nucleotides read TGTGCCAGCTCACCGGGACAGGGGTTTGGCGGCTACACCTTC. This codes for CASSPGQGFGGYTF.

This clonotype showed up just a few times. This chain links TRBV7-3 with TRBJ2-5, with 10 positions matching TRBD2. The germline V gene has CDR1 SGHTA and CDR2 FQGTGA. The length of the CDR3 is 15 residues. V lost 5 bases to trimming and J lost 4 bases; unmatched junction nucleotides: 7. CDR3 residues: CASSTGLAESETQYF. CDR3 bases: TGTGCCAGCAGCACTGGACTAGCGGAGTCAGAGACCCAGTACTTC.

The CDR3 is CATSDSVGLAGWSSYNEQFF. The CDR3 nucleotides read TGTGCCACCAGTGACAGTGTTGGTCTAGCGGGGTGGAGCTCCTACAATGAGCAGTTCTTC. V and J are TRBV24-1 and TRBJ2-1, with 9 bases lining up with TRBD2. Germline V lookup: CDR1 KGHDR, CDR2 SFDVKD. This CDR3 has 20 residues. V dropped 4 bases and J dropped 0; count of bases not matched to a gene: 15.

This clonotype was detected many times. J is TRBJ2-3 and V is TRBV12-3 or TRBV12-4; 9 positions agree with TRBD2. The ends lost 2 bases at V and 5 bases at J; junction bases unmatched: 5. There are 15 residues in the CDR3. In DNA form, the CDR3 reads TGTGCCAGCAGTTTAATGCTAGCGGGGCAAGATACGCAGTATTTT. Amino acid sequence: CASSLMLAGQDTQYF.

This clonotype was found a few times. This sequence joins TRBV7-9 and TRBJ2-3; D remains unclear. Trimming pared 1 base from V and 2 bases from J, leaving 13 bases between. Germline assignment: CDR1 SEHNR and CDR2 FQNEAQ (reference sequence). This CDR3 has 16 amino acids. The CDR3 DNA is TGTGCCAGCAGCTTAGTTGTGGGGTCCCCCACAGATACGCAGTATTTT. Its protein is CASSLVVGSPTDTQYF.

The chain is built from TRBV20-1 and TRBJ1-1; 9 bases align to TRBD1. V shed 0 bases, J shed 1 base, and the junction held 3 bases outside the gene matches. This CDR3 contains 15 residues. The germline CDR1 and CDR2 sequences are DFQATT and SNEGSKA (reference sequence). The DNA of the CDR3 is TGCAGTGCTAGAGAGGACAGGGGCTCGAACACTGAAGCTTTCTTT. As protein: CSAREDRGSNTEAFF.

This rearrangement joins TRBV7-9 to TRBJ1-1; D ambiguous. The CDR3 length is 14 residues. Per the germline V gene, CDR1 is SEHNR and CDR2 is FQNEAQ (reference sequence). The V end was cut by 1 base, the J end by 0 bases, with 6 bases between. The CDR3 loop reads CASSLVSMNTEAFF. The CDR3 DNA sequence: TGTGCCAGCAGCTTAGTCTCTATGAACACTGAAGCTTTCTTT. Variable domain in full (rest from reference TRBV7-9 and TRBJ1-1): DTGVSQNPRHKITKRGQNVTFRCDPISEHNRLYWYRQTLGQGPEFLTYFQNEAQLEKSRLLSDRFSAERPKGSFSTLEIQRTEQGDSAMYLCASSLVSMNTEAFFGQGTRLTVV.

The CDR3, as DNA: TGTGCCAGCAGCTTAGATTTTGGGACTAGCGGGAGTTCTAGAGCGGAGCAGTTCTTC. This gives the protein CASSLDFGTSGSSRAEQFF. The chain employs TRBV11-3 and TRBJ2-1; TRBD2 matches 14 bases. Per the germline V gene, CDR1 is SGHNT and CDR2 is YENEEA. The CDR3 has 19 residues. Unmatched junction bases numbered 14, after V lost 0 bases and J lost 10 bases.

This clonotype has more than one count but fewer than ten. The V and J genes are TRBV12-3 or TRBV12-4 and TRBJ2-1; TRBD2 matches at 11 bases. The V gene end was trimmed by 8 bases and the J gene end by 7 bases; junction bases not matched to a gene: 10. The CDR3 length is 15 residues. The CDR3 loop reads CASLNSGGASNEQFF. DNA of the CDR3: TGTGCCAGCCTGAATAGCGGGGGGGCTTCTAATGAGCAGTTCTTC.

The chain recombines TRBV2 with TRBJ2-7; unclear D gene. Trimming cost V 6 bases and J 0 bases, with 12 bases left between them. The CDR3 sequence is 14 residues long. Germline-derived CDR1 and CDR2 are SNHLY and FYNNEI. CDR3 protein: CASSGVRSSYEQYF. DNA of the CDR3: TGTGCCAGCAGCGGCGTCAGGAGCTCCTACGAGCAGTACTTC.